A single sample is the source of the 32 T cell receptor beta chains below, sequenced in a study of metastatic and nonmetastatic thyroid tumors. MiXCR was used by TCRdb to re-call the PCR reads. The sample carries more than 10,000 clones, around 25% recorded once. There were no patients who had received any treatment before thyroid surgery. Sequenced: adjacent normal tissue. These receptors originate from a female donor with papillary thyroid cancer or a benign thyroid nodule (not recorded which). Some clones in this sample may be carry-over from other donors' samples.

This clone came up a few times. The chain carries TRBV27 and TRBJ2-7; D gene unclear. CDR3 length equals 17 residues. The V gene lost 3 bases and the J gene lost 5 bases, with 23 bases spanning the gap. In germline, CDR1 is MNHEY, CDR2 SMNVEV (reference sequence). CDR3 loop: CASSFETPLICGDEQYF. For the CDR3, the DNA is TGTGCCAGCAGTTTTGAGACACCGTTGATTTGCGGAGACGAGCAGTACTTC.

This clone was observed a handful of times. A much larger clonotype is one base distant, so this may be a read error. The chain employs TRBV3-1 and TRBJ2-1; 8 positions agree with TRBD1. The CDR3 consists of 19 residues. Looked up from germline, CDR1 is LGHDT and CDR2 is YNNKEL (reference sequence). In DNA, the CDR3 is TGTGCCGGCAGCCCTAAACTCGGACAGGGTAGAATTGGTTCCAATGAGCAGTTCTTC. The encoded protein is CAGSPKLGQGRIGSNEQFF.

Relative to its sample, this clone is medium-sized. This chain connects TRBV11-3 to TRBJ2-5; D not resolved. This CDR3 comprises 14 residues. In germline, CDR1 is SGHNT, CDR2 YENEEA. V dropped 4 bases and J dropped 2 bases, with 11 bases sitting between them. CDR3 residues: CASSYPDGQETQYF. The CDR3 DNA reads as TGTGCCAGCAGCTACCCGGACGGTCAAGAGACCCAGTACTTC.

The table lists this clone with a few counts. The CDR3 loop reads CASSPKVAGVQFF. CDR3 nucleotides: TGTGCCAGCAGTCCAAAGGTAGCGGGAGTGCAGTTCTTC. The genes are TRBV27 and TRBJ2-1, with 9 positions matching TRBD2. This CDR3 is built from 13 residues. Germline loops: CDR1 MNHEY, CDR2 SMNVEV (reference sequence). The junction had 8 bases not matched to a gene; V was cut back by 5 bases and J by 12 bases.

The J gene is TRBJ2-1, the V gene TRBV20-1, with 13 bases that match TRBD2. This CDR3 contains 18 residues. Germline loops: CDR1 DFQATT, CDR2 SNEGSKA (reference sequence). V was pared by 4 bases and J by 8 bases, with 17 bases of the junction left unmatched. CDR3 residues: CSATGGMTSGRSTDEQFF. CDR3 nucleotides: TGCAGTGCTACCGGGGGAATGACTAGCGGGAGGAGTACGGATGAGCAGTTCTTC.

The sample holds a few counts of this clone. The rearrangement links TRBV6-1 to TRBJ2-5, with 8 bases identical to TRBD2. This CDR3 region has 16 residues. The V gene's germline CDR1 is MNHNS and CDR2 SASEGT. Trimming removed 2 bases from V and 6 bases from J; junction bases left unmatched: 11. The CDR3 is CASSERASGGGKTQYF. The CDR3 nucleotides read TGTGCCAGCAGTGAAAGAGCGAGCGGGGGTGGGAAGACCCAGTACTTC.

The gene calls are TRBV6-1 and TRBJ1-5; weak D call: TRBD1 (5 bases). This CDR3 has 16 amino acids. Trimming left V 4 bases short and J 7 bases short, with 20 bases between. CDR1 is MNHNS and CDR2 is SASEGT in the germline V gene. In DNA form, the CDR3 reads TGTGCCAGCAGTGTTCGGAAAGGGCAGGGAAGGCAGCCCCAGCATTTT. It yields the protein CASSVRKGQGRQPQHF.

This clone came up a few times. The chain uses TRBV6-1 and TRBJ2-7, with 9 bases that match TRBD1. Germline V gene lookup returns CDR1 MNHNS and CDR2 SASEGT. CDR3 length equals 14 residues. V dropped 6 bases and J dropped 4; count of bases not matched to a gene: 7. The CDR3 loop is CASSPGQGEYEQYF. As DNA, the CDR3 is TGTGCCAGCAGCCCGGGACAGGGTGAATACGAGCAGTACTTC.

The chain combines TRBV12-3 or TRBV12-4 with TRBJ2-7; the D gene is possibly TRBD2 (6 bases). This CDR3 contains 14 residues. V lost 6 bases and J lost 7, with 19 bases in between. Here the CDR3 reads CASSKTGLTYEQYF. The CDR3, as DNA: TGTGCCAGCAGCAAAACGGGACTCACGTATGAGCAGTACTTC.

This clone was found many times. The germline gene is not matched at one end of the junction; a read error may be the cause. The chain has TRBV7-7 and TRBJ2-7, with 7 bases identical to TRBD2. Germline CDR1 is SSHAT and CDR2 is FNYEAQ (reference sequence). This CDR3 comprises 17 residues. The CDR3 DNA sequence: TGTGCTAGCAGTACTCCCGGGGGGTGGGATATAGGCTACGAGCAGTACTTC. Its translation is CASSTPGGWDIGYEQYF.

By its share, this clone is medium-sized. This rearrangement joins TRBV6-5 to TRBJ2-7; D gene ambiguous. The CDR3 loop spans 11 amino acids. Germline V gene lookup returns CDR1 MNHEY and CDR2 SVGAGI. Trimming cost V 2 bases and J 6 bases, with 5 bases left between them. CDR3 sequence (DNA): TGTGCCAGCAGTTACGGGCCCGAGCAGTACTTC. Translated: CASSYGPEQYF.

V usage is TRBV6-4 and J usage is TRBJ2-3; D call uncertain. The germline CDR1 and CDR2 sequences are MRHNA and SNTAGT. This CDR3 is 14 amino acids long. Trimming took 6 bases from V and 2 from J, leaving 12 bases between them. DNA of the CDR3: TGTGCCAGCAGGGACCTCGTAGCCACAGATACGCAGTATTTT. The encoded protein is CASRDLVATDTQYF.

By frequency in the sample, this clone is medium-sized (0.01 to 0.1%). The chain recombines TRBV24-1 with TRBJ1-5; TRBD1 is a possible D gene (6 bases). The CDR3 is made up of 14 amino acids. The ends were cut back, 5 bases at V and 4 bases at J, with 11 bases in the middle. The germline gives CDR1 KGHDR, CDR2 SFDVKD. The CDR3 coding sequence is TGTGCCACCAGTGCCAGGACAGATAATCAGCCCCAGCATTTT. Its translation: CATSARTDNQPQHF.

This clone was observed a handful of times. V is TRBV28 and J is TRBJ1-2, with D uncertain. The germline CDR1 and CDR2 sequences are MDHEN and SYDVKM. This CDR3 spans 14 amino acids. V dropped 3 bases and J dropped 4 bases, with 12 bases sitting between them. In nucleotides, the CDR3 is TGTGCCAGCAGTTTTCCTGGACTACGCTATGGCTACACCTTC. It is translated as CASSFPGLRYGYTF.

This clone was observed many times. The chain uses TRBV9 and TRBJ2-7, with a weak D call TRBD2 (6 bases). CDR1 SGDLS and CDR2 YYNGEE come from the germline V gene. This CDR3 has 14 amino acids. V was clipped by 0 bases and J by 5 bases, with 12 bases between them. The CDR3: CASSVGLDLDEQYF. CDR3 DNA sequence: TGTGCCAGCAGCGTAGGACTAGACCTCGACGAGCAGTACTTC. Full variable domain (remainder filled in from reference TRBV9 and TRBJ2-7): DSGVTQTPKHLITATGQRVTLRCSPRSGDLSVYWYQQSLDQGLQFLIQYYNGEERAKGNILERFSAQQFPDLHSELNLSSLELGDSALYFCASSVGLDLDEQYFGPGTRLTVT.

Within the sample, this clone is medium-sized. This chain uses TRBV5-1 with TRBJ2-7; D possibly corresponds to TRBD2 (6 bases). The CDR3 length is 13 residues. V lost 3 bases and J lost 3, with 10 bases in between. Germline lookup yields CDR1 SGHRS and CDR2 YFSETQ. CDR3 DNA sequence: TGCGCCAGCAGCTGGGGACTGAACTACGAGCAGTACTTC. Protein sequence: CASSWGLNYEQYF.

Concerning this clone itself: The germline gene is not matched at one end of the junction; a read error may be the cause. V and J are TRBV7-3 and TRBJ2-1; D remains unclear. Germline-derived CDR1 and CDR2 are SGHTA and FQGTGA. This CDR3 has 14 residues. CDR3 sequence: CAGSPLWRRNEQFF. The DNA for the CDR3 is TGTGCCGGCAGCCCCCTGTGGCGTCGCAATGAGCAGTTCTTC.

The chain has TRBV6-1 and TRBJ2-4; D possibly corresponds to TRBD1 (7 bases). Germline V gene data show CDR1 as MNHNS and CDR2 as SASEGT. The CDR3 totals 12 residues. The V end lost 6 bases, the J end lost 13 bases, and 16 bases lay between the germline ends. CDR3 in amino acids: CASRESGGGQYF. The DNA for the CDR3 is TGTGCCAGCAGGGAATCCGGAGGGGGCCAGTACTTC.

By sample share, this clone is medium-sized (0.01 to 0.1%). CDR3 sequence (DNA): TGTGCCAGCAGTCTCCGACAGAGCTATAGCAATCAGCCCCAGCATTTT. Amino acids: CASSLRQSYSNQPQHF. The chain uses TRBV28 and TRBJ1-5; D is possibly TRBD1 (5 bases). V was shortened by 5 bases and J by 0 bases, with 14 bases between the two germline ends. This CDR3 region has 16 residues. CDR1 MDHEN and CDR2 SYDVKM come from the germline V gene.

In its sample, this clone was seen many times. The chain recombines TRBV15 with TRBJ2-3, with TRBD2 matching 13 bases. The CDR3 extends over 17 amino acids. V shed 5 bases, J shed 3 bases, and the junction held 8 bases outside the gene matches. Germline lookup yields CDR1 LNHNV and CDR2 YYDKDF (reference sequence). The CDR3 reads CATSPGLAGVGTDTQYF. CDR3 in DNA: TGTGCCACCAGCCCCGGACTAGCGGGAGTAGGGACAGATACGCAGTATTTT.

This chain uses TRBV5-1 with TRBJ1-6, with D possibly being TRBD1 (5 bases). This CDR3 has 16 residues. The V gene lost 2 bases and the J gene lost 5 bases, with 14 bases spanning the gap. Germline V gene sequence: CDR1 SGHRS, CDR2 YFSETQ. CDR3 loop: CASSFGDRPNNSPLHF. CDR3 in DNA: TGCGCCAGCAGCTTCGGGGACCGTCCGAATAATTCACCCCTCCACTTT.

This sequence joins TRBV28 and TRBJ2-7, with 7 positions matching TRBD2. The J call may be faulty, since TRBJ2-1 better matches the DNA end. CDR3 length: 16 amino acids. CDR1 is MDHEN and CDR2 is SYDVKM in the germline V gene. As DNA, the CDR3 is TGTGCCAGCAGTCCCCTCGGGGGGACTGGGTCCTACGAGCAGTTCTTC. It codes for CASSPLGGTGSYEQFF.

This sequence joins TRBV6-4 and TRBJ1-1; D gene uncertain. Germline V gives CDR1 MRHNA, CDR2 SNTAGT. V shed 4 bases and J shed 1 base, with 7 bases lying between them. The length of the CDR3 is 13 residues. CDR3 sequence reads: CASSAKENTEAFF. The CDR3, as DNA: TGTGCCAGCAGTGCAAAGGAGAACACTGAAGCTTTCTTT.

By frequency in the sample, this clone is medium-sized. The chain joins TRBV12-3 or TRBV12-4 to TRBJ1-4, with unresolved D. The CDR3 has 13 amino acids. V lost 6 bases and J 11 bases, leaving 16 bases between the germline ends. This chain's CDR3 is CASRATVIRKLFF. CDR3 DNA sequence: TGTGCCAGCAGGGCTACGGTGATAAGGAAACTGTTTTTT.

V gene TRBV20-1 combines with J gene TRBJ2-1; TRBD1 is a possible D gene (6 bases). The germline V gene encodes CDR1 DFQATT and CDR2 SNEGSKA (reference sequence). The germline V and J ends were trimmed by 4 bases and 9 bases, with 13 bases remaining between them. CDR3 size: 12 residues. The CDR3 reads CSAKAAGVEQFF. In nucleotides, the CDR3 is TGCAGTGCTAAGGCGGCAGGGGTTGAGCAGTTCTTC.

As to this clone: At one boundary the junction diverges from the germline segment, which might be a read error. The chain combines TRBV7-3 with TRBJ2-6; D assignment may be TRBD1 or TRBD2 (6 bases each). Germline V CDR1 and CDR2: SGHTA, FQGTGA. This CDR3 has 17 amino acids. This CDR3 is CASSLMGGSSWANVLTF. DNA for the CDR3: TGTGCCAGCAGCTTAATGGGGGGCAGCTCTTGGGCCAACGTCCTGACTTTC.

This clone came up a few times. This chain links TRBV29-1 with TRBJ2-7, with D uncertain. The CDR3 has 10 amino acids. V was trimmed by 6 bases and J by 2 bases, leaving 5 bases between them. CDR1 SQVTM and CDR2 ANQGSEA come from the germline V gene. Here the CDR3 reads CSVRTYEQYF. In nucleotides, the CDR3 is TGCAGCGTCAGAACCTACGAGCAGTACTTC.

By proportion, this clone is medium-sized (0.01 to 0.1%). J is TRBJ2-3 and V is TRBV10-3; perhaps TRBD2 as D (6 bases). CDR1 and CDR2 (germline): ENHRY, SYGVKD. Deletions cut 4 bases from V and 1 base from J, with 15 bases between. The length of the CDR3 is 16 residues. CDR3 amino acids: CAISVFEGRRTDTQYF. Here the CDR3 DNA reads TGTGCCATCAGTGTATTCGAGGGGAGGCGCACAGATACGCAGTATTTT.

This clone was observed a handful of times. The DNA of the CDR3 is TGTGCCAGCAGCACAGGTGAAGAGACCCAGTACTTC. It specifies CASSTGEETQYF. This sequence joins TRBV7-8 and TRBJ2-5; perhaps TRBD1 as D (5 bases). Germline V CDR1 and CDR2: SGHVS, FQNEAQ. The CDR3 spans 12 residues. Trimming took off 5 bases at V and 3 bases at J, with 7 bases between the two ends. Supplemented by reference TRBV7-8 and TRBJ2-5, the full variable domain reads GAGVSQSPRYKVAKRGQDVALRCDPISGHVSLFWYQQALGQGPEFLTYFQNEAQLDKSGLPSDRFFAERPEGSVSTLKIQRTQQEDSAVYLCASSTGEETQYFGPGTRLLVL.

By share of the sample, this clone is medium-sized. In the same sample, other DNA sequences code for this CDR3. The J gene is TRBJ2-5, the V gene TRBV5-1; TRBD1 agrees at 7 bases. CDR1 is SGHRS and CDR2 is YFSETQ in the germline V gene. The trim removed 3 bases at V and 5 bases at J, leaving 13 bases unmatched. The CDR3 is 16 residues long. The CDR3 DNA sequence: TGCGCCAGCAGCTCAGGACAGGTTGGGTTGGGGGAGACCCAGTACTTC. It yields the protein CASSSGQVGLGETQYF.

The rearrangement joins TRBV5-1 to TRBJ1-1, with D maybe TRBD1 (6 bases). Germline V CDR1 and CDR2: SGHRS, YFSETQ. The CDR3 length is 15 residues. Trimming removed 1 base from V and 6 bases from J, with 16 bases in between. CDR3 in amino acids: CASSLLQGPESEAFF. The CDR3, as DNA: TGCGCCAGCAGCTTGTTACAGGGCCCGGAATCTGAAGCTTTCTTT.

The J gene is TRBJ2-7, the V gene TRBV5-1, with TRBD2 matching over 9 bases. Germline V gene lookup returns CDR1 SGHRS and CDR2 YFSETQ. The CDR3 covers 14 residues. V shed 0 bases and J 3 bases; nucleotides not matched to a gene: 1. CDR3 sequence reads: CASSLGLADYEQYF. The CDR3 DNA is TGCGCCAGCAGCTTGGGACTAGCGGACTACGAGCAGTACTTC. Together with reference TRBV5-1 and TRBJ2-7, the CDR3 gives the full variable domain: KAGVTQTPRYLIKTRGQQVTLSCSPISGHRSVSWYQQTPGQGLQFLFEYFSETQRNKGNFPGRFSGRQFSNSRSEMNVSTLELGDSALYLCASSLGLADYEQYFGPGTRLTVT.